These 27 T cell receptor beta chains were all obtained from the same sample, sequenced in a study of T cell responses to AZD1222 COVID-19 vaccine. Libraries were prepared by immunoSEQ multiplex PCR; TCRdb keeps only in-frame clonotypes and omits some of them. In the table there are 140,000 to 150,000 clones, 80% to 95% of which are singletons. The sequencing used peripheral blood, collected on day 0 of AZD1222 vaccination. Source of these receptors: an adult in good health.

The chain couples TRBV15 to TRBJ1-4; D remains unclear. The CDR3 covers 16 residues. V gave up 3 bases and J gave up 3 bases, with 14 bases separating them. Germline V lookup: CDR1 LNHNV, CDR2 YYDKDF (reference sequence). As DNA, the CDR3 is TGTGCCACCAGCAGGGCACGGATTCTCGCTAATGAAAAACTGTTTTTT. Its translation is CATSRARILANEKLFF. The full variable domain, its missing parts supplied by reference TRBV15 and TRBJ1-4, is DAMVIQNPRYQVTQFGKPVTLSCSQTLNHNVMYWYQQKSSQAPKLLFHYYDKDFNNEADTPDNFQSRRPNTSFCFLDIRSPGLGDTAMYLCATSRARILANEKLFFGSGTQLSVL.

This chain connects TRBV12-5 to TRBJ2-7, with 8 bases aligning to TRBD2. CDR1 is LGHNT and CDR2 is FRNRAP in the germline V gene. This CDR3 has 14 amino acids. Germline trimming cut 1 base from V and 4 bases from J; bases unmatched to any gene: 3. The CDR3, as DNA: TGTGCTAGTGGTTTGGGACTAGCGAGATACGAGCAGTACTTC. Protein product: CASGLGLARYEQYF.

The gene calls are TRBV3-1 (or the pseudogene TRBV3-2) and TRBJ2-1; 15 bases agree with TRBD2. Germline V lookup: CDR1 LGHDT, CDR2 YNNKEL (reference sequence). V trimming: 4 bases; J trimming: 7 bases; junction bases outside the gene matches: 5. This CDR3 comprises 16 residues. In DNA form, the CDR3 reads TGTGCCAGCAGCCGGGGACTAGCGGGAGGTGGTAATGAGCAGTTCTTC. Its translation is CASSRGLAGGGNEQFF.

This clone was observed once. The CDR3 spells CASSSQQGTEAFF. CDR3 nucleotides: TGTGCCAGCAGCTCACAACAGGGGACTGAAGCTTTCTTT. The chain links TRBV7-2 to TRBJ1-1; 7 bases are shared with TRBD1. This CDR3 region has 13 residues. The J segment lost 5 bases and the V segment lost 4 bases, leaving 4 bases of the junction unmatched. Germline V gives CDR1 SGHTA, CDR2 FQGNSA.

The chain carries TRBV24-1 and TRBJ2-5, with TRBD2 matching 7 bases. With 4 bases clipped from V and 4 bases from J, the junction kept 8 bases outside the gene matches. The V gene's germline CDR1 is KGHDR and CDR2 SFDVKD. This CDR3 spans 15 amino acids. CDR3 nucleotides: TGTGCCACCAGTGACCCGAGCGAGCGGGGAGAGACCCAGTACTTC. It translates to CATSDPSERGETQYF.

CDR3 protein: CASSATHYNEQFF. DNA of the CDR3: TGTGCCAGCAGTGCCACTCATTACAATGAGCAGTTCTTC. The chain recombines TRBV12-3 or TRBV12-4 with TRBJ2-1; no reliable D call. Trimming left V 5 bases short and J 4 bases short, with 9 bases between. The length of the CDR3 is 13 residues.

The rearrangement uses TRBV24-1 and TRBJ2-7; 7 positions match TRBD2. Unmatched junction bases numbered 7, after V lost 3 bases and J lost 3 bases. Per the germline V gene, CDR1 is KGHDR and CDR2 is SFDVKD. The CDR3 has 15 residues. As DNA, the CDR3 is TGTGCCACCAGTGATACTAGCGAGGGGTACTACGAGCAGTACTTC. This sequence encodes CATSDTSEGYYEQYF.

This clone was observed a handful of times. The chain joins TRBV6-1 to TRBJ1-6, with TRBD1 matching over 7 bases. Germline V gives CDR1 MNHNS, CDR2 SASEGT. The J segment lost 6 bases and the V segment lost 3 bases, leaving 5 bases of the junction unmatched. This CDR3 is 15 amino acids long. CDR3 bases: TGTGCCAGCAGTGAGGGACAGCTGCCTAATTCACCCCTCCACTTT. It yields the protein CASSEGQLPNSPLHF.

The rearrangement links TRBV4-1 to TRBJ1-2; maybe TRBD1 (5 bases). Deletions cut 4 bases from V and 4 bases from J, with 25 bases between. The CDR3 is 18 amino acids. Per germline, CDR1 MGHRA and CDR2 YSYEKL. CDR3 bases: TGCGCCAGCAGCCGAGAATCTACGGCCAGGGTGGGTCTCTATGGCTACACCTTC. It specifies CASSRESTARVGLYGYTF.

The chain recombines TRBV25-1 with TRBJ1-1; D unresolved. This CDR3 is 13 amino acids long. V lost 7 bases to trimming and J lost 0 bases, with 9 bases between them. Germline V gene lookup returns CDR1 MGHDK and CDR2 SYGVNS. For the CDR3, the DNA is TGTGCCAGCAAAAACGTCATGAACACTGAAGCTTTCTTT. Residues: CASKNVMNTEAFF.

The gene calls are TRBV13 and TRBJ2-2, with 8 bases matching TRBD2. J lost 6 bases, V lost 5 bases, and 11 bases had no gene match. The CDR3 is 16 residues long. Germline values: CDR1 PRHDT, CDR2 FYEKMQ (reference sequence). CDR3: CASSQTGTRGSGELFF. The CDR3 DNA reads as TGTGCCAGCAGCCAGACCGGGACTAGGGGGTCCGGGGAGCTGTTTTTT.

The chain is built from TRBV6-6 and TRBJ1-1, with D possibly TRBD1 on 5 matching bases. Trimming took 2 bases from V and 2 from J, leaving 12 bases between them. Germline V gene data show CDR1 as MNHNY and CDR2 as SVGAGI (reference sequence). This CDR3 is 15 amino acids long. CDR3 coding DNA: TGTGCCAGCAGTTACCTACCGACAGTCAACACTGAAGCTTTCTTT. The encoded protein is CASSYLPTVNTEAFF.

The chain employs TRBV5-4 and TRBJ1-2, with D possibly matching TRBD1 (5 bases). Trimming stripped 1 base from V and 4 bases from J, with 8 bases between. Germline V gives CDR1 SGHNT, CDR2 YYREEE (reference sequence). This CDR3 spans 13 amino acids. The CDR3: CASSLPGIYGYTF. The CDR3 coding sequence is TGTGCCAGCAGCTTGCCAGGGATCTATGGCTACACCTTC. Supplemented by reference TRBV5-4 and TRBJ1-2, the full variable domain reads ETGVTQSPTHLIKTRGQQVTLRCSSQSGHNTVSWYQQALGQGPQFIFQYYREEENGRGNFPPRFSGLQFPNYSSELNVNALELDDSALYLCASSLPGIYGYTFGSGTRLTVV.

The CDR3 here is CAWSARRGRTGELFF. CDR3 sequence (DNA): TGTGCCTGGAGTGCTCGGCGGGGCCGTACCGGGGAGCTGTTTTTT. The chain has TRBV30 and TRBJ2-2; TRBD2 is a possible D gene (6 bases). Deletions cut 1 base from V and 5 bases from J, with 14 bases between. CDR3 length: 15 residues. Germline CDR1 is GTSNPN and CDR2 is SVGIG (reference sequence).

This sequence joins TRBV11-2 and TRBJ1-2, with unresolved D. Per germline, CDR1 SGHAT and CDR2 FQNNGV. CDR3 size: 13 residues. The V and J ends lost 3 bases and 13 bases respectively, with 18 bases between them. The CDR3 loop is CASSLSLLSSLTF. The CDR3, as DNA: TGTGCCAGCAGCTTGAGTCTTTTGAGCTCCCTCACCTTC.

The V call is TRBV9, the J call TRBJ2-1, with D possibly matching TRBD1 (6 bases). This CDR3 has 13 amino acids. Trimming took off 5 bases at V and 9 bases at J, with 15 bases between the two ends. The germline V gene has CDR1 SGDLS and CDR2 YYNGEE. The CDR3 spells CASSTTGSGEQFF. The CDR3 DNA follows: TGTGCCAGCAGTACCACAGGGTCAGGTGAGCAGTTCTTC.

The chain joins TRBV7-2 to TRBJ1-1; D gene uncertain. The germline CDR1 and CDR2 sequences are SGHTA and FQGNSA. The CDR3 contains 12 residues. V gave up 5 bases and J gave up 3 bases, with 7 bases separating them. CDR3 region: CASSQDHTEAFF. For the CDR3, the DNA is TGTGCCAGCAGCCAGGACCACACTGAAGCTTTCTTT. The variable domain in full, completed from reference TRBV7-2 and TRBJ1-1, reads GAGVSQSPSNKVTEKGKDVELRCDPISGHTALYWYRQSLGQGLEFLIYFQGNSAPDKSGLPSDRFSAERTGGSVSTLTIQRTQQEDSAVYLCASSQDHTEAFFGQGTRLTVV.

The chain is built from TRBV11-2 and TRBJ1-2, with TRBD1 as a possible D gene (5 bases). Germline V gives CDR1 SGHAT, CDR2 FQNNGV. The CDR3 sequence is 16 residues long. V lost 5 bases, J lost 8 bases, and 24 bases lay in between. In DNA form, the CDR3 reads TGTGCCAGCAGCCCCTCCGGGACTGAAGCTTTTTGGGGCTACACCTTC. Protein product: CASSPSGTEAFWGYTF.

This clone came up once. The chain couples TRBV4-1 to TRBJ2-1; D might be TRBD1 or TRBD2, each matching 5 bases. V lost 4 bases, J lost 9 bases, and 16 bases lay in between. The CDR3 extends over 14 amino acids. Germline CDR1 reads MGHRA; CDR2 reads YSYEKL. CDR3: CASSPLLTRGEQFF. The CDR3 nucleotides are TGCGCCAGCAGCCCCCTTTTAACTAGGGGTGAGCAGTTCTTC.

The chain couples TRBV19 to TRBJ1-5; 8 positions agree with TRBD1. Germline V gene sequence: CDR1 LNHDA, CDR2 SQIVND (reference sequence). V dropped 6 bases and J dropped 2; count of bases not matched to a gene: 12. The CDR3 is made up of 17 amino acids. The CDR3 region has the DNA TGTGCCAGTAGCCGCGGACAGGGAAAAAATGGCAATCAGCCCCAGCATTTT. Translating gives CASSRGQGKNGNQPQHF.

This chain joins TRBV28 and TRBJ1-4; TRBD1 matches at 7 bases. The CDR3 is 15 residues long. V lost 5 bases and J lost 11; bases outside the gene matches: 14. Germline values: CDR1 MDHEN, CDR2 SYDVKM. CDR3 sequence: CASSPWDSRRGKLFF. DNA of the CDR3: TGTGCCAGCAGTCCCTGGGACAGCCGTCGGGGGAAACTGTTTTTT.

This chain uses TRBV27 with TRBJ1-5, with 9 nucleotides matching TRBD1. CDR3 length: 14 amino acids. CDR1 and CDR2 (germline): MNHEY, SMNVEV (reference sequence). The J segment lost 4 bases and the V segment lost 7 bases, leaving 5 bases of the junction unmatched. CDR3 DNA sequence: TGTGCCAGCAAGCCGGACAGGGGAAATCAGCCCCAGCATTTT. It translates to CASKPDRGNQPQHF.

The rearrangement links TRBV5-1 to TRBJ1-3; weak D call: TRBD1 (6 bases). The V end was cut by 6 bases, the J end by 3 bases, with 19 bases between. The CDR3 spans 16 residues. Germline CDR1 is SGHRS and CDR2 is YFSETQ. In DNA, the CDR3 is TGCGCCAGCAACCGGGGTGTGACAGGCGGTGGAAACACCATATATTTT. Translated: CASNRGVTGGGNTIYF.

The CDR3: CASSVGWAGAESGNTIYF. DNA of the CDR3: TGTGCCAGCAGCGTAGGTTGGGCGGGGGCTGAATCTGGAAACACCATATATTTT. The gene calls are TRBV9 and TRBJ1-3; the D gene is possibly TRBD1 (6 bases). V dropped 0 bases and J dropped 1 base, with 17 bases sitting between them. The length of the CDR3 is 18 residues. The germline gives CDR1 SGDLS, CDR2 YYNGEE.

V usage is TRBV2 and J usage is TRBJ2-7; D uncertain. V gave up 6 bases and J gave up 2 bases, with 11 bases separating them. Germline-derived CDR1 and CDR2 are SNHLY and FYNNEI. The CDR3 extends over 13 amino acids. The CDR3 region is CASSVTGPYEQYF. CDR3 coding DNA: TGTGCCAGCAGCGTGACGGGCCCCTACGAGCAGTACTTC.

The genes are TRBV6-1 and TRBJ1-5; a weak D match, TRBD1 (5 bases). V lost 3 bases and J lost 1, with 13 bases in between. Germline assignment: CDR1 MNHNS and CDR2 SASEGT. There are 16 residues in the CDR3. In DNA form, the CDR3 reads TGTGCCAGCAGTGATTTTCTTTGGGGGAGCAATCAGCCCCAGCATTTT. Amino acids: CASSDFLWGSNQPQHF.

The chain joins TRBV6-5 to TRBJ1-2; no clear D. Germline CDR1 and CDR2: MNHEY and SVGAGI. V was pared by 5 bases and J by 0 bases, with 10 bases between. The CDR3 runs 14 residues. CDR3 residues: CASSPSGANYGYTF. In nucleotides, the CDR3 is TGTGCCAGCAGTCCGAGCGGGGCTAACTATGGCTACACCTTC.